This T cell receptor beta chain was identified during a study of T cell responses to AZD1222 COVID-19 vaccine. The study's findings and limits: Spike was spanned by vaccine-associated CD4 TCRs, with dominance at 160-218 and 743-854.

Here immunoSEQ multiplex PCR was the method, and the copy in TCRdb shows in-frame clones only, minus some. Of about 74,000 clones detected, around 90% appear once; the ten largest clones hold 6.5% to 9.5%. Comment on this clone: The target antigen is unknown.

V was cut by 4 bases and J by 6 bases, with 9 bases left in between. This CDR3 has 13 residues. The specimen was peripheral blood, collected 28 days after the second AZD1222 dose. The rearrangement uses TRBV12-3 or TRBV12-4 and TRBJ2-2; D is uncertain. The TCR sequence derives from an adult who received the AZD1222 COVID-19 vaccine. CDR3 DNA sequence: TGTGCCAGCAGTTCCATCGAAGCCGGGGAGCTGTTTTTT. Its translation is CASSSIEAGELFF.